Listed below are T cell receptor beta chains from one sample, sequenced in a study of T cells in Graves' hyperthyroidism and ophthalmopathy. TCRdb reprocessed the multiplex PCR reads with MiXCR, giving one entry per CDR3 protein. The sample gives 530,000 or so distinct CDR3 sequences, approximately 17% of which show up once; 17% is in the top ten. The sample consisted of blood. These TCRs come from a woman aged 18-29 years with Graves' ophthalmopathy. Each CDR3 is given without its conserved first and last residue. A D gene is named only where the DNA matches it firmly. Size is stated for part of the rows, as once, few or many counts, or as a class when the clone is expanded.

d_call	v_call	j_call	clone_size	cdr3_aa
.	TRBV12-3/TRBV12-4	TRBJ2-2	.	ASSLYRAGELF
.	TRBV7-2	TRBJ1-2	few	ASSSGSPFLNYGYT
.	TRBV4-2	TRBJ2-5	.	ASSQDERAGRNPDLGETQY
TRBD1	TRBV6-2/TRBV6-3	TRBJ2-7	many	ASSYDRGHYEQY
.	TRBV7-9	TRBJ2-5	many	ASSLHQEGETQY
.	TRBV20-1	TRBJ2-4	few	SAREVGQVNIQY
.	TRBV27	TRBJ2-5	many	ASSLAGMYQETQY
.	TRBV7-9	TRBJ2-1	few	ASSLGDTLINEQF
.	TRBV12-3/TRBV12-4	TRBJ2-1	many	ASSSQTYNEQF
TRBD1	TRBV7-6	TRBJ1-4	.	ASSQDRAVGKLF
.	TRBV15	TRBJ2-1	few	ATSRATGRSDEQF
.	TRBV12-3/TRBV12-4	TRBJ1-1	few	ASSPRGGRPTEAF
.	TRBV2	TRBJ1-1	many	ASSSPPYTEAF
.	TRBV19	TRBJ1-4	.	ASSGRGPEKLF
.	TRBV11-2	TRBJ2-3	few	ASSLIGHGTDTQY
TRBD2	TRBV19	TRBJ2-1	few	ASSIDSGSYSYNEQF
TRBD2	TRBV20-1	TRBJ2-5	.	SADLGGGFQETQY
TRBD2	TRBV11-2	TRBJ2-1	many	ASISYGTSGANEQF
TRBD2	TRBV13	TRBJ2-3	many	ASSSPLAGGTDTQY
.	TRBV6-5	TRBJ1-2	many	ASSYSSAVPNYGYT
.	TRBV11-2	TRBJ1-3	.	ASSLDGKLQGTGNTIY
.	TRBV12-3/TRBV12-4	TRBJ2-5	many	ASKDTIQETQY
.	TRBV29-1	TRBJ1-2	.	SVEWMAQTFNYGYT
.	TRBV5-4	TRBJ1-1	few	ASSARGSPIEAF
TRBD1	TRBV27	TRBJ1-2	few	ASGQGNYGYT
TRBD2	TRBV6-1	TRBJ2-3	few	ASSPSGTDTDTQY
TRBD1	TRBV6-2/TRBV6-3	TRBJ1-6	.	ASNPDRDHSPLH
TRBD1	TRBV4-1	TRBJ1-4	few	ASRGDRGPRQTNEKLF
TRBD2	TRBV7-9	TRBJ2-7	.	ASSFISPSLAGVPNYEQY
TRBD1	TRBV7-9	TRBJ1-1	.	ASSLDRGLAF
.	TRBV6-1	TRBJ2-1	many	ASSAAVLVTYNEQF
.	TRBV7-2	TRBJ1-1	.	ASSPTSKVTEAF
.	TRBV9	TRBJ1-1	many	ASSVGEGMAEAF
.	TRBV20-1	TRBJ1-6	few	SATPGQGFSSPLH
.	TRBV2	TRBJ1-2	many	ASSDDGARWRYGYT
.	TRBV4-1	TRBJ1-1	.	ASSRTWGPGTEAF
TRBD1	TRBV27	TRBJ2-7	many	ASSLSSPGQGAIYEQY
TRBD1	TRBV27	TRBJ1-3	.	ASSSQPGQPYLWSGNTIY
TRBD1	TRBV6-1	TRBJ1-6	.	ASSELQGPASPLH
.	TRBV12-3/TRBV12-4	TRBJ1-2	few	ASSFFSNYGYT
TRBD1	TRBV28	TRBJ1-1	.	ASSLWDRGRGTEAF
.	TRBV30	TRBJ1-1	.	AWSRVLGEAF
.	TRBV20-1	TRBJ1-1	many	SASREAEGTEAF
.	TRBV3-1	TRBJ2-5	.	ASSYLSGEETQY
.	TRBV19	TRBJ2-3	.	ASSVLARDTQY
.	TRBV27	TRBJ1-2	many	ASSLGENYGYT
TRBD1	TRBV7-9	TRBJ1-2	.	ASSLGQGYDDYGYT
TRBD2	TRBV30	TRBJ2-3	many	AWSASGTRGIDTQY
TRBD2	TRBV6-2/TRBV6-3	TRBJ2-5	many	ASRNGGGRETQY
TRBD1	TRBV11-2	TRBJ2-2	few	ASSVVEGATGYTGELF
.	TRBV28	TRBJ1-1	many	ASRTQGTEAF
.	TRBV4-2	TRBJ2-1	.	ASSQGRRGMAYNEQF
.	TRBV2	TRBJ2-7	many	ASSDEGLAAYEQY
TRBD1	TRBV6-1	TRBJ1-2	.	ASSGQEAYGYT
TRBD1	TRBV3-1	TRBJ1-4	many	ASNGQGGDEKLF
TRBD1	TRBV7-3	TRBJ2-1	.	ASSSTGAGNEQF
.	TRBV19	TRBJ1-1	.	ASSYDRYTEAF